The clone carrying this TCR beta chain has at least ten counts. Its antigen is not identified. CDR1 and CDR2 (germline): SGHTA, FQGNSA. Trimming took off 7 bases at V and 0 bases at J, with 13 bases between the two ends. The CDR3 has 16 residues. The data are from a study of molecular identifiers for immune sequencing clone quantification. Study as a whole: In replicates, RNA from about 20,000 or 100,000 naive CD8 cells was split five ways, four sequenced.

The bulk TCR libraries were made with methods described before and with listed TCR primers. TCRdb reprocessed the PCR reads via MiXCR and lists one record per CDR3 protein. The sample holds fewer than 350,000 distinct CDR3 sequences, about 22% seen once. Study-wide results and limits: Clones above 20 RNA copies contained over 99% of effector molecules and under 1% of naive molecules. Spiked Jurkat TCR RNA originating from one cell could reportedly be identified amid around 970,000 naive cells.

The chain recombines TRBV7-2 with TRBJ2-6; TRBD1 or TRBD2 may be the D gene (6 bases each). Sequenced input: naive CD8+ T cells from blood, with Jurkat cell RNA spiked in. The subset: FACS-sorted CD8+CD4-CCR7+CD45RA+ naive T cells. The sequence came from a human donor in good health. Some libraries in this study had Jurkat cell RNA spiked in. The CDR3 region is CASITGRSSGANVLTF. CDR3 bases: TGTGCCAGCATCACAGGGAGGAGCTCTGGGGCCAACGTCCTGACTTTC.